This TCR beta chain was captured in a study of blood T cell repertoires in COVID-19. Background on the study: COVID-19 samples, acute and convalescent, were from the United States, Italy and Spain.

V lost 4 bases, J lost 1 base, and 11 bases lay in between. This CDR3 is 14 amino acids long. The germline V gene encodes CDR1 SGHRS and CDR2 YFSETQ. Ages ranged from about 18 to 89 years, with residence in about two dozen US areas. Recovery among Cohort 3 donors was established by two negative PCRs, clearance, or symptom resolution. This clone occurred many times. How the authors handled the data: Reference gene primer amplification gave estimated nucleated cell counts. This table comes from immunoSEQ multiplex PCR, and its TCRdb copy is limited to in-frame clones, with some not included. That table furnishes V, J and clone size, whereas the DNA furnished D and trimming. This table holds hundreds of thousands of clones, 87% found once.

This sequence originates from a woman between 18 and 29 years old who had recovered from COVID-19. The sample comprised PBMCs or T cells enriched from blood (not recorded which). This rearrangement joins TRBV5-1 to TRBJ1-1, with D possibly matching TRBD1 (6 bases). This chain's CDR3 is CASSSQTGNTEAFF. In DNA form, the CDR3 reads TGCGCCAGCAGCAGCCAGACAGGGAACACTGAAGCTTTCTTT.